This T cell receptor beta chain is from a study of cytomegalovirus exposure and HLA in healthy donors. General study findings and limits: V segments that were indistinguishable, TRBV6-2 and TRBV6-3 among them, were omitted from analysis. Later analysis showed most CMV-associated TCR beta chains appearing HLA-restricted.

As regards this clone: Its target is unknown.

It was with 60 Vbeta and 13 Jbeta primers that the PCR ran. Clones were sequenced by immunoSEQ multiplex PCR, and TCRdb holds only the in-frame ones, with some missing. The data contain about 60,000 clones, roughly two thirds of them singletons. The germline V gene has CDR1 SEHNR and CDR2 FQNEAQ (reference sequence). There are 14 residues in the CDR3. Trimming cost V 6 bases and J 3 bases, with 14 bases left between them. The receptor was derived from a middle-aged man in good health and CMV-seronegative. The V and J genes are TRBV7-9 and TRBJ1-1, with D perhaps matching TRBD1 (6 bases). Sequencing used PBMCs. The CDR3 region is CASSEKGGYTEAFF. CDR3 in DNA: TGTGCCAGCAGTGAGAAGGGGGGGTACACTGAAGCTTTCTTT.